A selection of T cell receptor beta chains follows, all from one sample in a study of patients and donors after allogeneic stem cell transplantation. Each CDR3 protein gets one entry after TCRdb re-called the RT-PCR reads with MiXCR. The data hold about 40,000 distinct CDR3 sequences, with over 25% observed a single time. Sample: blood, either unsorted or a sorted T cell fraction (not recorded which). The receptors derive from a human donor who was either an allogeneic HSCT recipient or a stem cell or donor lymphocyte infusion donor (not recorded which). It is not recorded whose cells these are; they may come from a transplant donor. Both conserved end residues are trimmed from each CDR3. Each record gives: V gene, D gene, CDR3 protein. The D gene is left open where the match is weak.

V: TRBV5-6; D: -; CDR3: ASSLKSTNEKLF
V: TRBV7-2; D: -; CDR3: ASSLITGQLSGANVLT
V: TRBV7-9; D: TRBD2; CDR3: ASSLAPRAGGETQY
V: TRBV12-3/TRBV12-4; D: -; CDR3: ASSSQGISPLH
V: TRBV6-2/TRBV6-3; D: -; CDR3: ASSYRVSEQF
V: TRBV7-9; D: -; CDR3: ASSLPFRGKTIQY
V: TRBV5-1; D: -; CDR3: ASSSGPGNQPQH
V: TRBV4-3; D: -; CDR3: ASSQVSGLTETQY
V: TRBV7-9; D: -; CDR3: TGTRGYT
V: TRBV2; D: -; CDR3: ASTGNEQF
V: TRBV11-3; D: -; CDR3: ASSLDEVREQF
V: TRBV7-6; D: TRBD1; CDR3: ASSAGTGQF
V: TRBV24-1; D: TRBD2; CDR3: ATSDYRAGDPNEQF
V: TRBV5-1; D: -; CDR3: ASSYGQHQETQY
V: TRBV9; D: -; CDR3: ASSVALGAPGNTIY
V: TRBV20-1; D: TRBD1; CDR3: SARGDSYEQY
V: TRBV5-1; D: TRBD2; CDR3: ASSSRLAGSYNEQF
V: TRBV28; D: -; CDR3: ASSRDRLREPQH
V: TRBV11-2; D: -; CDR3: ASSLSRNSGNTIY
V: TRBV20-1; D: -; CDR3: SPVASDNEQF
V: TRBV10-3; D: -; CDR3: AIRDFYEQY
V: TRBV4-3; D: -; CDR3: ASSHGGRDIQY
V: TRBV10-3; D: TRBD1; CDR3: AINGQGARDGYT
V: TRBV27; D: TRBD1; CDR3: ASKKPGQFYNEQF
V: TRBV5-1; D: TRBD1; CDR3: ASSYRGWNTEAF
V: TRBV20-1; D: -; CDR3: SASGGLWDEQY